This TCR beta chain was identified in a study of blood T cells in healthy people across ages. It was with a sample-barcoded 5' primer and a J-beta primer mix that a second PCR of about 6 to 12 cycles was run. TCRdb reprocessed the 5' RACE reads with MiXCR, giving one entry per CDR3 protein. The sample has 890,000 or so distinct CDR3 sequences, around 62% seen once. In germline, CDR1 is MGHRA, CDR2 YSYEKL. This CDR3 region has 14 residues. The V and J genes are TRBV4-1 and TRBJ2-5, with D tentatively TRBD1 or TRBD2 (5 bases each). The J call may not be correct, given that the DNA end is closer to TRBJ2-7. The sequencing input was blood. This TCR derives from a man younger than 40 in good health. CDR3 nucleotides: TGCGCCAGCAGCCAAACGGCCGGGGCTTACGAGCAGTACTTC. It translates to CASSQTAGAYEQYF.